This TCR beta chain was found in a study of spatial heterogeneity in lung cancer. For the study at large: Unique TCR and UMI combinations averaged more than ten appearances each in raw reads.

This clonotype was observed many times. As to time point: sample taken at primary tumor resection. The donors were 72 patients with non-small cell lung cancer that was early-stage and untreated. Unsorted samples of tumor, nontumor lung or frozen PBMC had their whole RNA sequenced. TCRdb reprocessed the 5' RACE reads with MiXCR, giving one entry per CDR3 protein. The sample lists about 8,400 distinct CDR3 sequences; 9.7% were seen once. CDR3 length: 12 amino acids. The V end was cut by 5 bases, the J end by 2 bases, with 7 bases between. Germline V gene sequence: CDR1 DFQATT, CDR2 SNEGSKA (reference sequence).

Here the sequenced sample was normal lung tissue next to the tumor, taken at surgery. The chain links TRBV20-1 to TRBJ2-1; D remains unclear. The sequence came from a male donor with early-stage non-small cell lung cancer. The CDR3: CSAARTYNEQFF. CDR3 DNA sequence: TGCAGTGCTGCCAGAACCTACAATGAGCAGTTCTTC.